This passage covers 9 T cell receptor beta chains from one sample sequenced in a study of blood T cell repertoires in COVID-19. The repertoire was sequenced with immunoSEQ multiplex PCR; TCRdb's copy has only in-frame clones and lacks some. The sample shows fewer than 400,000 clones, roughly 90% of them seen only once. Sequenced input: peripheral blood. The receptors were gathered from a woman in her 30s with COVID-19, enrolled during active disease.

This chain connects TRBV11-2 to TRBJ1-6; tentative D call: TRBD1 (6 bases). CDR1 SGHAT and CDR2 FQNNGV come from the germline V gene. Trimming removed 2 bases at V and 6 bases at J, with 20 bases between. CDR3 size: 18 residues. CDR3: CASSLRSSQRGGNSPLHF. The CDR3 coding sequence is TGTGCCAGCAGCTTACGTAGCAGCCAAAGGGGGGGTAATTCACCCCTCCACTTT.

The chain carries TRBV27 and TRBJ1-2; weak D call: TRBD1 (6 bases). The CDR3 contains 14 residues. Between the trimmed V and J ends, which lost 5 bases and 6 bases, there was a span of 16 bases. Germline V lookup: CDR1 MNHEY, CDR2 SMNVEV (reference sequence). As DNA, the CDR3 is TGTGCCAGCAGTCCGCTGGACAGTCCCGATGGCTACACCTTC. Translation: CASSPLDSPDGYTF.

The chain joins TRBV27 to TRBJ2-1; 9 bases align to TRBD2. V lost 4 bases and J lost 8; bases outside the gene matches: 9. Germline CDR1 reads MNHEY; CDR2 reads SMNVEV (reference sequence). The CDR3 length is 15 residues. The CDR3 DNA sequence: TGTGCCAGCAGTTCCAGACTAGCGGAGGGGGATGAGCAGTTCTTC. It translates to CASSSRLAEGDEQFF.

J is TRBJ2-1 and V is TRBV25-1; D is possibly TRBD2 (6 bases). The CDR3 is 14 amino acids. V lost 1 base, J lost 7 bases, and 11 bases lay in between. Per the germline V gene, CDR1 is MGHDK and CDR2 is SYGVNS. CDR3: CASSESSGRNEQFF. The CDR3 DNA sequence: TGTGCCAGCAGTGAATCTTCGGGGAGGAATGAGCAGTTCTTC.

This rearrangement joins TRBV6-5 to TRBJ1-2, with TRBD1 matching over 7 bases. This CDR3 region has 14 residues. After removal of 0 bases from V and 8 bases from J, the junction contained 6 bases not matched to a gene. The germline CDR1 and CDR2 sequences are MNHEY and SVGAGI. The DNA of the CDR3 is TGTGCCAGCAGTTACTCCCGGGACAGTCACGGCTACACCTTC. Encoded protein: CASSYSRDSHGYTF.

The chain recombines TRBV2 with TRBJ1-1; D remains unclear. The V end lost 8 bases, the J end lost 7 bases, and 17 bases lay between the germline ends. The germline gives CDR1 SNHLY, CDR2 FYNNEI. The CDR3 length is 13 residues. As DNA, the CDR3 is TGTGCCAGCGCCGTGAATGAGGCAATTGAAGCTTTCTTT. As protein: CASAVNEAIEAFF.

The J gene is TRBJ1-1, the V gene TRBV5-4, with 7 bases identical to TRBD1. Germline V CDR1 and CDR2: SGHNT, YYREEE (reference sequence). The CDR3 is 12 residues long. Unmatched junction bases numbered 2, after V lost 4 bases and J lost 5 bases. This chain's CDR3 is CASSRRGTEAFF. The CDR3 region has the DNA TGTGCCAGCAGCCGCAGGGGGACTGAAGCTTTCTTT.

The table lists this clone with a count of one. This chain joins TRBV2 and TRBJ2-3; D unclear. V lost 7 bases and J 3 bases, leaving 11 bases between the germline ends. The length of the CDR3 is 13 residues. Germline assignment: CDR1 SNHLY and CDR2 FYNNEI. CDR3 DNA: TGTGCCAGCACCCCGAGGTGGACAGATACGCAGTATTTT. Amino acids: CASTPRWTDTQYF.

For the CDR3, the DNA is TGTGCCAGCACACCAACAGGATCCGGAAACACCATATATTTT. Translating it yields CASTPTGSGNTIYF. The chain uses TRBV6-5 and TRBJ1-3; D is possibly TRBD1 (5 bases). Germline V gene lookup returns CDR1 MNHEY and CDR2 SVGAGI. Between the trimmed V and J ends, which lost 7 bases and 4 bases, there was a span of 14 bases. The CDR3 sequence is 14 residues long.